The T cell receptor (beta chain) under discussion was sequenced for a study of response to subunit inactivated influenza vaccine. Trimming took 1 base from V and 4 from J, leaving 7 bases between them. Germline values: CDR1 SQVTM, CDR2 ANQGSEA. The CDR3 covers 12 residues. TCRdb reprocessed the RT-PCR reads with MiXCR, giving one entry per CDR3 protein. The sample contains just under 550,000 distinct CDR3 sequences, around 21% of which appear only once. This same sample was also part of a study on T cells expressing NK-cell markers. That report adds: cDNA encoding TCR beta was synthesized via 5'RACE template switching incorporating UMIs.

The clonotype originates from a man aged 50-60 years who received an inactivated influenza vaccine. The chain links TRBV29-1 to TRBJ1-1; no clear D gene. Sequenced material: CD4+ T cells sorted from PBMCs, taken roughly 12 days after vaccination. The chain's CDR3 is CSVEGWSTEAFF. CDR3 bases: TGCAGCGTTGAAGGTTGGAGCACTGAAGCTTTCTTT.